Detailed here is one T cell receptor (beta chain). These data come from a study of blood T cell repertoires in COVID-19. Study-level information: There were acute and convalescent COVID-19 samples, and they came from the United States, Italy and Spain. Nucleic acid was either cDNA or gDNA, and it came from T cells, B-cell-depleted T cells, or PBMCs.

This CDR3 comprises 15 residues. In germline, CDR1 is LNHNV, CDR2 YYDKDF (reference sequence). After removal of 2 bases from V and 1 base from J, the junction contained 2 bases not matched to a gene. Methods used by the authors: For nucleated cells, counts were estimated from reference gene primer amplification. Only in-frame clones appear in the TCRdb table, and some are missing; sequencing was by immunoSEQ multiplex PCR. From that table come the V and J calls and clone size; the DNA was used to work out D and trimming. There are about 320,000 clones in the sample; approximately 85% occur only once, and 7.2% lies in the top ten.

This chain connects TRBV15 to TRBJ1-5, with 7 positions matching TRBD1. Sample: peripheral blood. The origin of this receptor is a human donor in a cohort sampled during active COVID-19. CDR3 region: CATSRKGQSNQPQHF. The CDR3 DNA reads TGTGCCACCAGCAGAAAGGGACAGAGCAATCAGCCCCAGCATTTT.